This T cell receptor beta chain comes out of a study of beta chain features in type 1 diabetes. Study-wide results and limits: In every one of the four CD4+ subsets, TCRB CDR3s were moderately but significantly shorter in Type 1 diabetes patients.

Concerning this clone itself: Its antigen remains unidentified.

After removal of 3 bases from V and 5 bases from J, the junction contained 14 bases not matched to a gene. The CDR3 loop spans 17 amino acids. CDR1 is SGHRS and CDR2 is YFSETQ in the germline V gene. Sampling consisted of one heparinised blood draw per donor, averaging roughly 100 mL. Investigators reverse transcribed all isolated RNA, so they sequenced expressed TCRB transcripts. Libraries were prepared by immunoSEQ multiplex PCR; TCRdb keeps only in-frame clonotypes and omits some of them. Here the sample spans roughly 730,000 clones, under 15% being singletons. The sequencing input was naive CD4+ T cells from blood. The chain joins TRBV5-1 to TRBJ1-5; 7 bases agree with TRBD1. This TCR was recovered from a young man with type 1 diabetes. This CDR3 reads CASSSGTGQGGDQPQHF. Here the CDR3 DNA reads TGCGCCAGCAGCTCGGGGACGGGCCAGGGGGGCGATCAGCCCCAGCATTTT. Drawing the rest from reference TRBV5-1 and TRBJ1-5, the complete variable domain is KAGVTQTPRYLIKTRGQQVTLSCSPISGHRSVSWYQQTPGQGLQFLFEYFSETQRNKGNFPGRFSGRQFSNSRSEMNVSTLELGDSALYLCASSSGTGQGGDQPQHFGDGTRLSIL.